This TCR beta chain was documented in a study of T cells after posttransplantation cyclophosphamide (dated by TCRdb to about 2016). Regarding the complete study: Using TRB sequencing, the study followed how the T cell repertoire rebuilt after myeloablative bone marrow transplantation with posttransplantation cyclophosphamide given as GVHD prophylaxis. Antigen receptor sequencing covered samples from a few dozen PTCy-treated patients and some 15 of their related bone marrow donors. Blood from all 35 or so PTCy patients with 1-year posttransplant specimens was subjected to TRB sequencing. In 3 patients, TRB sequencing was also performed on up to 3 more blood samples taken 2 to 5.2 years after transplant, and in a handful of patients, pretransplant blood was also TRB-sequenced. Because TRA and TRB clonality were tightly correlated in fewer than 10 samples, subsequent TCR analyses were focused on TRB only. Public TRB sequences were queried against a database of over 3,600 sequences associated with responses to pathogens, tumor antigens, self-antigens and alloantigens. General study outcomes and caveats: Across 40 to 55 patients, TRB clonality was highly associated with recipient CMV seropositivity and CMV reactivation, and diversity in PTCy patients was similar to diversity in CNI/methotrexate controls. Donor-recipient similarity was low at 1-2 months but rose over the first year, and later blood repertoires were often dominated by donor CD8+ memory clones. The TRB repertoires of T cells infiltrating skin or the GI tract showed only limited overlap with the TRB repertoires found in blood.

Comments on this clone: Its antigen remains undetermined. Base qualities were left out, and no much larger clone turns up one base away.

From cysteine to phenylalanine, the CDR3 is 14 amino acids long. The sequence is cut down to CDR3 DNA, 42 bases in frame from base 1. The germline V gene encodes CDR1 LGHNA and CDR2 YSLEER. V lost 1 base and J lost 10 bases; the stretch between them is 15 bases long. TRB sequencing used genomic DNA with the immunoSEQ assay at survey resolution or the hsTCRB kit. For the original study's pipeline: Initial read processing used immunoSEQ software, and repertoire analyses used the LymphoSeq R package. Clonality was calculated as 1 minus normalized Shannon entropy, and the Gini coefficient was also calculated for each TRB dataset. Phenotypes of unsorted samples were inferred by mapping TRB sequences from sorted subsets of the recipient or donor onto unsorted samples of the same recipient. This is the immuneACCESS table as TCRdb keeps it, with only in-frame sequences that have V and J called. A part of the clones is gone; compared with another copy, unresolved V genes explain less than half, and the rest is unexplained. V and J calls plus clone size are reproduced from that table; the DNA served to infer D and trimming. This sample holds some 64,000 clones; around 93% were observed only once. The leading ten clones occupy about 3.1% of the sample.

Peripheral blood samples were provided by related bone marrow donors on the day of marrow donation. Mononuclear cells from peripheral blood and bone marrow were separated by Ficoll-Hypaque density centrifugation and then cryopreserved. Sequenced material: PBMCs. The origin of this receptor is a young woman in good health and a related stem cell transplant donor. The chain was built from TRBV4-3 and TRBJ2-3, with TRBD2 perhaps the D gene, on 5 matching bases. The nucleotides are TGCGCCAGCAGCCAAGCGCGTTCCCGAGGGTCGCAGTATTTT. Translated, this gives CASSQARSRGSQYF.